The 16 T cell receptor beta chains reported below all come from one sample, sequenced in a study of CD8 T cells in ankylosing spondylitis (dated by TCRdb to about 2017). The library was produced with 5' RACE. Sequencing was performed on an Illumina HiSeq 2500. Through fastp at Q25 and MiXCR, TCRdb rebuilt clones from the public reads, retaining in-frame beta chains. Rows are combined by CDR3 protein, so each entry shows the most common genes and DNA. This sample is represented by around 250,000 distinct CDR3 sequences; about 10% of them were singletons. Under 7% of the sample belongs to the ten largest clones. Sequenced sample: blood, either unsorted or a sorted T cell fraction (not recorded which). The receptors were sampled from a male donor with ankylosing spondylitis or in good health (not recorded which).

This clonotype was seen only a few times. The J gene is TRBJ1-1, the V gene TRBV4-2, with D maybe TRBD1 (6 bases). The V gene's germline CDR1 is LGHNA and CDR2 YNFKEQ. V lost 2 bases, J lost 5 bases, and 21 bases lay in between. The CDR3 sequence is 17 residues long. The CDR3 sequence is CASSQQGRGISGTEAFF. The CDR3 bases are TGTGCCAGCAGCCAACAGGGGAGAGGGATAAGTGGGACTGAAGCTTTCTTT.

This clonotype was detected a few times. The chain is built from TRBV7-9 and TRBJ2-5; 10 bases line up with TRBD2. The CDR3 has 17 residues. The germline V gene encodes CDR1 SEHNR and CDR2 FQNEAQ (reference sequence). J gave up 4 bases and V 1 base, and 9 bases lay outside the gene matches. The CDR3 here is CASSLGFLLAGRETQYF. The CDR3 DNA reads TGTGCCAGCAGCTTAGGATTCTTACTAGCGGGGAGAGAGACCCAGTACTTC.

The chain is built from TRBV3-1 and TRBJ2-7; D is undetermined. CDR1 and CDR2 from the germline V gene are LGHDT and YNNKEL (reference sequence). Between the trimmed V and J ends, which lost 2 bases and 2 bases, there was a span of 10 bases. The CDR3 spans 14 residues. The CDR3 DNA reads as TGTGCCAGCAGCCAAAGTGCCGGCGCCTACGAGCAGTACTTC. It specifies CASSQSAGAYEQYF.

The chain couples TRBV6-2 or TRBV6-3 to TRBJ2-7; D gene uncertain. The CDR3 spans 14 residues. Trimming pared 2 bases from V and 3 bases from J, leaving 11 bases between. Germline V gives CDR1 MNHEY, CDR2 SVGEGT. The CDR3 bases are TGTGCCAGCAGTTACCCATCGTCGGGCTACGAGCAGTACTTC. Amino acids: CASSYPSSGYEQYF.

This clonotype appeared many times. This CDR3 is CSAGEGSGRDNEQFF. Here the CDR3 DNA reads TGCAGTGCTGGGGAGGGTAGCGGGAGGGACAATGAGCAGTTCTTC. This chain links TRBV20-1 with TRBJ2-1; 11 nucleotides line up with TRBD2. Germline CDR1 is DFQATT and CDR2 is SNEGSKA (reference sequence). This CDR3 spans 15 amino acids. The V and J ends lost 5 bases and 5 bases, in that order; junction bases with no gene match: 8.

The V and J genes are TRBV5-1 and TRBJ2-7; tentatively, D is TRBD2 (6 bases). Trimming took off 1 base at V and 3 bases at J, with 14 bases between the two ends. The CDR3 has 15 amino acids. Germline V lookup: CDR1 SGHRS, CDR2 YFSETQ. The CDR3 is CASSLSAASDYEQYF. The CDR3 DNA reads TGCGCCAGCAGCTTGAGTGCGGCTAGCGACTACGAGCAGTACTTC. Supplemented by reference TRBV5-1 and TRBJ2-7, the full variable domain reads KAGVTQTPRYLIKTRGQQVTLSCSPISGHRSVSWYQQTPGQGLQFLFEYFSETQRNKGNFPGRFSGRQFSNSRSEMNVSTLELGDSALYLCASSLSAASDYEQYFGPGTRLTVT.

This clonotype was seen ten or more times. V gene TRBV20-1 combines with J gene TRBJ2-7, with 7 bases lining up with TRBD2. Losses at the gene ends were 6 bases for V and 2 bases for J; bases not matched to a gene: 7. Germline CDR1 is DFQATT and CDR2 is SNEGSKA (reference sequence). CDR3 size: 13 residues. The chain's CDR3 is CSAAAGLAYEQYF. The DNA for the CDR3 is TGCAGTGCCGCAGCTGGACTAGCCTACGAGCAGTACTTC.

This chain uses TRBV6-2 or TRBV6-3 with TRBJ2-1, with TRBD2 as a possible D gene (5 bases). CDR1 is MNHEY and CDR2 is SVGEGT in the germline V gene. The V gene lost 3 bases and the J gene lost 3 bases, with 15 bases spanning the gap. CDR3 length: 16 residues. CDR3 region: CASSYPQTGDYNEQFF. The CDR3 DNA follows: TGTGCCAGCAGTTATCCTCAGACCGGGGACTACAATGAGCAGTTCTTC.

This clonotype was counted a few times. The V and J genes are TRBV11-2 and TRBJ2-7; 10 bases fit TRBD2. This CDR3 has 18 amino acids. Germline V CDR1 and CDR2: SGHAT, FQNNGV. Losses at the gene ends were 5 bases for V and 0 bases for J; bases not matched to a gene: 13. CDR3 sequence: CASSPGVAGGVSSYEQYF. The CDR3 DNA reads TGTGCCAGCAGCCCAGGGGTAGCGGGGGGCGTAAGCTCCTACGAGCAGTACTTC.

The chain couples TRBV4-1 to TRBJ2-3, with D possibly TRBD1 on 5 matching bases. Germline CDR1 reads MGHRA; CDR2 reads YSYEKL. Deletions cut 2 bases from V and 4 bases from J, with 10 bases between. This CDR3 is built from 14 residues. CDR3 DNA sequence: TGCGCCAGCAGCCAAAGGGGTTTGGCAGATACGCAGTATTTT. It translates to CASSQRGLADTQYF.

The chain is built from TRBV2 and TRBJ2-3; weak D call: TRBD1 (6 bases). The V gene's germline CDR1 is SNHLY and CDR2 FYNNEI. V dropped 6 bases and J dropped 5 bases, with 18 bases sitting between them. There are 15 residues in the CDR3. This chain's CDR3 is CASRAQGGVLDTQYF. As DNA, the CDR3 is TGTGCCAGCAGGGCACAGGGTGGGGTCCTAGATACGCAGTATTTT. The full variable domain, with the rest looked up from reference TRBV2 and TRBJ2-3, is EPEVTQTPSHQVTQMGQEVILRCVPISNHLYFYWYRQILGQKVEFLVSFYNNEISEKSEIFDDQFSVERPDGSNFTLKIRSTKLEDSAMYFCASRAQGGVLDTQYFGPGTRLTVL.

The chain carries TRBV25-1 and TRBJ1-2, with TRBD1 matching over 7 bases. Unmatched junction bases numbered 7, after V lost 3 bases and J lost 6 bases. The CDR3 spans 14 residues. Germline lookup yields CDR1 MGHDK and CDR2 SYGVNS. CDR3 residues: CASSDTGTANGYTF. As DNA, the CDR3 is TGTGCCAGCAGTGATACCGGGACAGCAAATGGCTACACCTTC.

This clonotype was seen ten or more times. The chain combines TRBV11-2 with TRBJ2-7; D is perhaps TRBD2 (5 bases). The CDR3 length is 13 residues. With 4 bases removed from V and 4 bases from J, the gap between germline ends came to 11 bases. Germline CDR1 and CDR2: SGHAT and FQNNGV. The CDR3 bases are TGTGCCAGCAGCTCGAACCGGAGGTACGAGCAGTACTTC. Translating gives CASSSNRRYEQYF.

This clonotype has a handful of counts. The chain joins TRBV9 to TRBJ2-6, with no clear D. Germline CDR1 SGDLS, CDR2 YYNGEE. The CDR3 runs 18 residues. Trimming stripped 0 bases from V and 0 bases from J, with 13 bases between. CDR3 sequence reads: CASSVVPGRPSGANVLTF. The CDR3 coding sequence is TGTGCCAGCAGCGTAGTCCCCGGACGGCCCTCTGGGGCCAACGTCCTGACTTTC.

The CDR3 loop reads CSARTHLDSLGAFF. The CDR3 nucleotides are TGCAGTGCTAGAACCCACCTCGACTCTTTAGGGGCTTTCTTT. This rearrangement joins TRBV20-1 to TRBJ1-1; D not certain. This CDR3 has 14 amino acids. CDR1 DFQATT and CDR2 SNEGSKA come from the germline V gene (reference sequence). The V gene lost 2 bases and the J gene lost 11 bases, with 21 bases spanning the gap.

In its sample, this clonotype was seen many times. This chain connects TRBV15 to TRBJ2-7, with TRBD2 matching over 9 bases. Germline lookup yields CDR1 LNHNV and CDR2 YYDKDF (reference sequence). Trimming took 0 bases from V and 4 from J; bases not matched to a gene: 7. CDR3 size: 16 residues. The DNA of the CDR3 is TGTGCCACCAGCAGAGATCGTACTAGCGGGCCATACGAGCAGTACTTC. Its translation is CATSRDRTSGPYEQYF.